The 21 T cell receptor beta chains reported below all come from one sample, sequenced in a study of vaccination and CD4 T cells after COVID-19. These receptors' targets are unknown. Sequenced with the Oncomine TCR Beta short-read assay was DNA taken from cultured CD4+ T cells. TCRdb analysed the PCR reads with MiXCR anew, one entry per CDR3 protein. This sample has under 30,000 distinct CDR3 sequences, with 36% found just once. Regarding time point: late sampling 161 to 241 days after vaccination in a few convalescent patients. The sample's treatment: roughly 10-day PBMC culture with coronavirus spike peptide pools or control peptides (ViraFEST assay). Sequencing used CD4+ T cells from blood, cultured in vitro, obtained about 7 months after SARS-CoV-2 vaccination. These receptor sequences come from a human donor who had recovered from COVID-19.

In DNA, the CDR3 is TGTGCCAGCAGCGAAAAACGACAGGGAGGTGAGCAGTTCTTC. Amino acid sequence: CASSEKRQGGEQFF. The chain joins TRBV7-8 to TRBJ2-1; D perhaps matches TRBD1 (7 bases). The CDR3 sequence is 14 residues long. Germline CDR1 and CDR2: SGHVS and FQNEAQ. V dropped 5 bases and J dropped 9 bases, with 17 bases sitting between them.

The chain uses TRBV7-2 and TRBJ2-2, with 8 bases that match TRBD2. This CDR3 is built from 16 residues. The V gene's germline CDR1 is SGHTA and CDR2 FQGNSA. V trimming: 1 base; J trimming: 3 bases; junction bases outside the gene matches: 4. The CDR3 protein is CASSLGWREDTGELFF. The DNA of the CDR3 is TGTGCCAGCAGCTTAGGTTGGCGGGAGGACACCGGGGAGCTGTTTTTT.

This clonotype showed up just a few times. The rearrangement links TRBV20-1 to TRBJ1-1; 7 positions agree with TRBD1. V dropped 3 bases and J dropped 0; count of bases not matched to a gene: 4. Germline values: CDR1 DFQATT, CDR2 SNEGSKA (reference sequence). The CDR3 is 14 residues long. The CDR3, as DNA: TGCAGTGCTAGCCAGGGACAGATGAACACTGAAGCTTTCTTT. This gives the protein CSASQGQMNTEAFF.

This clonotype was counted a few times. The chain recombines TRBV7-2 with TRBJ2-5; D unclear. The CDR3 loop spans 14 amino acids. The germline CDR1 and CDR2 sequences are SGHTA and FQGNSA. V lost 8 bases and J 1 base, leaving 14 bases between the germline ends. CDR3 amino acids: CASQRTEAQETQYF. Here the CDR3 DNA reads TGTGCCAGCCAACGAACAGAGGCCCAAGAGACCCAGTACTTC.

This clonotype was seen more than once but under ten times. The chain links TRBV2 to TRBJ1-6; D gene unclear. Per germline, CDR1 SNHLY and CDR2 FYNNEI. Trimming took 8 bases from V and 8 from J, leaving 10 bases between them. The CDR3 length is 12 residues. CDR3 nucleotide sequence: TGTGCCAGCGGGCGACGGGATTCACCCCTCCACTTT. Amino acids: CASGRRDSPLHF.

The table lists this clonotype with a few counts. The chain is built from TRBV28 and TRBJ2-7; 10 bases are a match to TRBD2. V lost 7 bases, J lost 2 bases, and 8 bases stayed unmatched. CDR1 is MDHEN, CDR2 SYDVKM, per germline. The CDR3 extends over 15 amino acids. The CDR3 reads CASKSTSGKAYEQYF. CDR3 coding DNA: TGTGCCAGCAAGTCCACTAGCGGGAAGGCCTACGAGCAGTACTTC.

The chain joins TRBV7-9 to TRBJ2-1, with 9 bases that match TRBD2. Germline V gives CDR1 SEHNR, CDR2 FQNEAQ (reference sequence). The CDR3 is made up of 17 amino acids. Trimming at V came to 5 bases and at J to 7 bases, leaving 15 bases not matched to a gene. The CDR3 loop is CASSRPGLAGGLNEQFF. The CDR3 DNA reads TGTGCCAGCAGCCGACCGGGCTTGGCGGGAGGGCTGAATGAGCAGTTCTTC.

This clonotype came up a few times. The chain uses TRBV20-1 and TRBJ2-1, with 12 bases matching TRBD2. The CDR3 is 16 residues long. The trim removed 5 bases at V and 8 bases at J, leaving 13 bases unmatched. Germline assignment: CDR1 DFQATT and CDR2 SNEGSKA (reference sequence). CDR3 sequence reads: CSASLPTSGSLYEQFF. The CDR3 DNA follows: TGCAGTGCTTCCCTCCCGACTAGCGGGAGTCTCTATGAGCAGTTCTTC.

The sample holds one count of this clonotype. The rearrangement joins TRBV28 to TRBJ2-3; the D is unclear. Looked up from germline, CDR1 is MDHEN and CDR2 is SYDVKM. The CDR3 consists of 15 residues. Deletions cut 5 bases from V and 2 bases from J, with 14 bases between. The chain's CDR3 is CASSSNGLATDTQYF. CDR3 DNA: TGTGCCAGCAGTAGCAACGGTCTTGCCACAGATACGCAGTATTTT.

In its sample, this clonotype was seen a few times. The chain carries TRBV10-3 and TRBJ2-5; TRBD1 agrees at 7 bases. The CDR3 spans 14 residues. Germline CDR1 ENHRY, CDR2 SYGVKD. With 2 bases clipped from V and 7 bases from J, the junction kept 7 bases outside the gene matches. CDR3 protein: CAISEPMTGSTQYF. The CDR3 DNA follows: TGTGCCATCAGTGAGCCTATGACAGGGTCGACCCAGTACTTC.

This clonotype was seen a handful of times. This chain connects TRBV7-2 to TRBJ2-7, with 9 bases that match TRBD2. The CDR3 is 15 amino acids. Germline lookup yields CDR1 SGHTA and CDR2 FQGNSA. After removal of 3 bases from V and 3 bases from J, the junction contained 6 bases not matched to a gene. CDR3 DNA: TGTGCCAGCAGCTTCCAAGCGGGGGGTGTCTACGAGCAGTACTTC. Translating gives CASSFQAGGVYEQYF.

The chain uses TRBV9 and TRBJ2-7, with TRBD1 matching 9 bases. The ends lost 3 bases at V and 2 bases at J; junction bases unmatched: 3. The germline gives CDR1 SGDLS, CDR2 YYNGEE. The CDR3 contains 14 residues. The CDR3 reads CASSGGDRAYEQYF. CDR3 in DNA: TGTGCCAGCAGCGGGGGGGACAGGGCCTACGAGCAGTACTTC.

The chain is built from TRBV2 and TRBJ2-1, with a weak D call TRBD2 (5 bases). CDR3 length equals 11 residues. CDR1 and CDR2 (germline): SNHLY, FYNNEI. V lost 2 bases and J 10 bases, leaving 6 bases between the germline ends. The CDR3 DNA reads TGTGCCAGCAGTGAACGGGAAGAGCAGTTCTTC. Protein sequence: CASSEREEQFF.

Only a few counts were recorded for this clonotype. The rearrangement uses TRBV28 and TRBJ2-7; D possibly corresponds to TRBD2 (6 bases). This CDR3 is 12 amino acids long. V was cut by 4 bases and J by 6 bases, with 10 bases left in between. The V gene's germline CDR1 is MDHEN and CDR2 SYDVKM. The chain's CDR3 is CASSSQGLEQYF. The CDR3 DNA follows: TGTGCCAGCAGTTCCCAGGGACTCGAGCAGTACTTC.

This chain joins TRBV28 and TRBJ2-5; D is ambiguous. This CDR3 contains 12 residues. Germline CDR1 reads MDHEN; CDR2 reads SYDVKM. V shed 5 bases and J shed 4 bases, with 8 bases lying between them. The CDR3 DNA reads TGTGCCAGCAGTCTTACTTCAGAGACCCAGTACTTC. This sequence encodes CASSLTSETQYF.

There are a few counts of this clonotype. The V call is TRBV7-9, the J call TRBJ2-3, with TRBD1 matching over 9 bases. The germline CDR1 and CDR2 sequences are SEHNR and FQNEAQ (reference sequence). This CDR3 comprises 15 residues. Trimming cost V 4 bases and J 0 bases; bases outside gene matches: 2. The CDR3 DNA follows: TGTGCCAGCAGCTGGGGGACAGGGAGCACAGATACGCAGTATTTT. It yields the protein CASSWGTGSTDTQYF.

The chain is built from TRBV20-1 and TRBJ2-5; perhaps D is TRBD1 or TRBD2 (5 bases each). Germline CDR1 and CDR2: DFQATT and SNEGSKA (reference sequence). The CDR3 contains 14 residues. The germline V and J ends were trimmed by 1 base and 6 bases, with 15 bases remaining between them. The CDR3 bases are TGCAGTGCTAGAGCAGCGACCGAGGGGAAGACCCAGTACTTC. Residues: CSARAATEGKTQYF.

This clonotype was seen more than once but under ten times. This sequence joins TRBV7-3 and TRBJ1-2; 8 positions agree with TRBD1. This CDR3 contains 13 residues. J was trimmed by 10 bases and V by 2 bases; bases with no gene match: 6. CDR1 SGHTA and CDR2 FQGTGA come from the germline V gene. The DNA of the CDR3 is TGTGCCAGCAGCTTACAGGGGGCAACAGACTACACCTTC. It translates to CASSLQGATDYTF.

The J gene is TRBJ1-2, the V gene TRBV28; maybe TRBD1 (6 bases). CDR3 length equals 18 residues. Germline assignment: CDR1 MDHEN and CDR2 SYDVKM. V lost 4 bases and J lost 4, with 25 bases in between. CDR3 DNA: TGTGCCAGCAGTTCGTCTTCACGTCTACGGACAGCGGGCTATGGCTACACCTTC. Protein sequence: CASSSSSRLRTAGYGYTF.

This rearrangement joins TRBV7-3 to TRBJ2-1; D might be TRBD2 (6 bases). Germline CDR1 is SGHTA and CDR2 is FQGTGA. The CDR3 spans 15 residues. V lost 6 bases and J lost 6, with 18 bases in between. The CDR3 loop is CASSQRGGAANEQFF. The CDR3 DNA reads TGTGCCAGCAGTCAGAGGGGAGGAGCGGCCAATGAGCAGTTCTTC.

The chain couples TRBV6-1 to TRBJ2-5; D is unclear. V lost 3 bases and J lost 1, with 6 bases in between. Germline-derived CDR1 and CDR2 are MNHNS and SASEGT. This CDR3 spans 13 amino acids. The CDR3 region is CASSDSFQETQYF. The DNA of the CDR3 is TGTGCCAGCAGTGACAGTTTCCAAGAGACCCAGTACTTC.